The rows below give T cell receptor beta chains drawn from one sample of a study of OX40 agonist ivuxolimab in advanced cancers. The method was immunoSEQ multiplex PCR; TCRdb's version includes in-frame clones alone and lacks a portion of them. Here the sample spans some 97,000 clones, roughly 90% being singletons. This specimen was CD4+ or CD8+ T cells sorted from blood, taken in a trial of the OX40 agonist ivuxolimab. The receptors derive from an adult with an advanced solid tumor such as melanoma, head and neck, liver or kidney cancer. Each CDR3 is given with its conserved first and last residue. A D gene is named only where the DNA matches it firmly. Not all rows give a size; the values are once, few, many and, for expanded clones, a class.

CDR3	DNA	V	J	D	size	length
CASSEKGLVNSPPLHF	TGTGCCAGCAGTGAAAAGGGGTTGGTAAATTCGCCACCCCTCCACTTT	TRBV2	TRBJ1-6	-	few	16
CASSASFGAGANTEAFF	TGTGCCAGCAGCGCCTCGTTCGGGGCAGGGGCGAACACTGAAGCTTTCTTT	TRBV9	TRBJ1-1	-	-	17
CASSQVTTYEQYF	TGTGCCAGCAGCCAAGTAACTACCTACGAGCAGTACTTC	TRBV14	TRBJ2-7	-	-	13
CASSPGLAGANEQFF	TGTGCCAGCAGCCCTGGACTAGCGGGGGCCAATGAGCAGTTCTTC	TRBV7-2	TRBJ2-1	TRBD2	-	15
CASQTASNQPQHF	TGTGCCAGCCAGACAGCTAGCAATCAGCCCCAGCATTTT	TRBV19	TRBJ1-5	-	once	13
CASSYFSETRGNEQFF	TGTGCCAGCAGTTACTTCTCGGAGACTAGAGGCAATGAGCAGTTCTTC	TRBV6-5	TRBJ2-1	-	-	16
CASGPNVGSTDTQYF	TGCGCCAGCGGTCCGAATGTAGGTAGCACAGATACGCAGTATTTT	TRBV5-1	TRBJ2-3	-	-	15
CASSERAAYEQYF	TGCGCCAGCAGCGAGCGGGCGGCCTACGAGCAGTACTTC	TRBV5-1	TRBJ2-7	-	-	13
CASSPDREITPQHF	TGTGCCAGTAGTCCAGACAGGGAGATAACGCCCCAGCATTTT	TRBV19	TRBJ1-5	TRBD1	-	14
CASSYSGGGELFF	TGTGCCAGCAGTTACTCGGGGGGCGGGGAGCTGTTTTTT	TRBV6-5	TRBJ2-2	-	-	13
CASSQAGFRGAEQFF	TGCGCCAGCAGCCAAGCAGGCTTTCGTGGTGCTGAGCAGTTCTTC	TRBV4-1	TRBJ2-1	-	-	15
CASSRTFPGQLGSPLHF	TGTGCCAGCAGTCGAACGTTTCCGGGACAGTTGGGTTCACCCCTCCACTTT	TRBV27	TRBJ1-6	TRBD1	-	17
CASSETGGRGYTF	TGTGCCAGCAGTGAGACGGGGGGCCGGGGCTACACCTTC	TRBV6-1	TRBJ1-2	-	few	13
CATAVSPSAYEQYF	TGTGCCACCGCGGTGTCACCATCCGCCTACGAGCAGTACTTC	TRBV15	TRBJ2-7	-	-	14
CASSYPLANYGYTF	TGTGCCAGCAGCTACCCACTTGCTAACTATGGCTACACCTTC	TRBV7-9	TRBJ1-2	-	-	14
CASSAPGLSGVEQYF	TGTGCCAGCAGTGCACCGGGCCTTAGCGGGGTGGAGCAGTACTTC	TRBV28	TRBJ2-7	TRBD2	-	15
CASSQVATDTQYF	TGTGCCAGCAGCCAAGTTGCAACAGATACGCAGTATTTT	TRBV4-2	TRBJ2-3	-	-	13
CASSLRGRASDTQYF	TGTGCCAGCAGCTTACGCGGGAGGGCCTCAGATACGCAGTATTTT	TRBV7-3	TRBJ2-3	TRBD2	-	15
CAIKTGLAGGPGELFF	TGTGCCATCAAAACAGGGCTGGCAGGGGGCCCCGGGGAGCTGTTTTTT	TRBV10-3	TRBJ2-2	TRBD1	-	16
CASSPGIREDTQYF	TGTGCCAGCAGCCCGGGGATCAGGGAAGATACGCAGTATTTT	TRBV7-6	TRBJ2-3	-	once	14